Following are 6 T cell receptor beta chains from one sample sequenced in a study of molecular identifiers for immune sequencing clone quantification. Each CDR3 protein is one row after TCRdb ran MiXCR on the PCR reads. Of about 640,000 distinct CDR3 sequences listed, 20% are singletons. Sequenced material: naive CD8+ T cells from blood, with Jurkat cell RNA spiked in. As for subset: FACS-sorted CD8+CD4-CCR7+CD45RA+ naive T cells. These receptors came from a human donor in good health. Some libraries in this study had Jurkat cell RNA spiked in.

Only a few counts were recorded for this clonotype. One end of the junction fails to match germline, which may point to a read error. The V gene is TRBV20-1, the J gene TRBJ2-7, with D tentatively TRBD1 or TRBD2 (7 bases each). Looked up from germline, CDR1 is DFQATT and CDR2 is SNEGSKA (reference sequence). The CDR3 extends over 15 amino acids. The CDR3 nucleotides read TGCAGTACTAGCGACAGGGTTAAAAGTCGGAACGAGCAGTACTTC. It translates to CSTSDRVKSRNEQYF.

This clonotype was found once. A much larger clone differs by one base, so this may be a read error. The V call is TRBV2, the J call TRBJ2-7; 9 positions match TRBD2. Per the germline V gene, CDR1 is SNHLY and CDR2 is FYNNEI. CDR3 length equals 15 residues. The CDR3 spells CASSELSGGPYEQHF. CDR3 sequence (DNA): TGTGCCAGCAGTGAACTTAGCGGGGGACCTTACGAGCAGCACTTC.

Comments on this clonotype: This may be a read error: a much more frequent sequence differs by one nucleotide. The V and J genes are TRBV27 and TRBJ2-3; 7 bases match TRBD2. Germline CDR1 MNHEY, CDR2 SMNVEV (reference sequence). The CDR3 totals 17 residues. V dropped 6 bases and J dropped 5; count of bases not matched to a gene: 17. CDR3 protein: CASRRGTGGSLGDTQYF. The CDR3 nucleotides are TGTGCCAGCAGACGAGGGACTGGCGGGAGCCTTGGAGATACGCAGTATTTT.

This clonotype came up many times. This chain links TRBV9 with TRBJ1-3; 8 positions agree with TRBD1. Germline V gene sequence: CDR1 SGDLS, CDR2 YYNGEE. The CDR3 is 15 amino acids. The trim removed 3 bases at V and 0 bases at J, leaving 2 bases unmatched. The CDR3 DNA sequence: TGTGCCAGCAGCGGACAGGGGAGCTCTGGAAACACCATATATTTT. This codes for CASSGQGSSGNTIYF.

This clonotype was recorded many times. The chain has TRBV6-2 or TRBV6-3 and TRBJ2-7, with D hard to call. From germline, CDR1 is MNHEY and CDR2 SVGEGT. This CDR3 spans 14 amino acids. Trimming removed 0 bases from V and 2 bases from J, with 8 bases in between. The CDR3 DNA reads as TGTGCCAGCAGTTACTCTGACCGGGCCTACGAGCAGTACTTC. Its protein is CASSYSDRAYEQYF.

In this sample, this clonotype turned up a few times. The chain recombines TRBV4-1 with TRBJ1-3, with 7 bases fitting TRBD1. V lost 3 bases, J lost 2 bases, and 1 base stayed unmatched. The germline V gene encodes CDR1 MGHRA and CDR2 YSYEKL. The CDR3 totals 14 residues. CDR3 sequence (DNA): TGCGCCAGCAGCCACGGACAGGCTGGAAACACCATATATTTT. Its translation: CASSHGQAGNTIYF.